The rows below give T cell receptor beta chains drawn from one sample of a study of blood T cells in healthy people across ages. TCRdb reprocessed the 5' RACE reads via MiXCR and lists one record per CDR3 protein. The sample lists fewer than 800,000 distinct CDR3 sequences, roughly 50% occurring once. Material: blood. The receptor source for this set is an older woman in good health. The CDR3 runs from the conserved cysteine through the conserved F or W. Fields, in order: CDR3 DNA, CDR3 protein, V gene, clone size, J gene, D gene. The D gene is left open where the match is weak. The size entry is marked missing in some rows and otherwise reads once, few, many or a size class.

DNA: TGTGTCAGCAGTCGCTACAGCTACGAGCAGTACTTC; CDR3: CVSSRYSYEQYF; V: TRBV6-5; size: -; J: TRBJ2-7; D: -
DNA: TGTGCCACCAGTGATTTGCTTGGGCGGGAGAACTCAGATACGCAGTATTTT; CDR3: CATSDLLGRENSDTQYF; V: TRBV24-1; size: -; J: TRBJ2-3; D: TRBD2
DNA: TGCGCCAGCAGCTACCCAGGGATTAACACTGAAGCTTTCTTT; CDR3: CASSYPGINTEAFF; V: TRBV5-1; size: many; J: TRBJ1-1; D: -
DNA: TGTGCCAGCAGTCTGGACAGGCGGAGCTCCTACAATGAGCAGTTCTTC; CDR3: CASSLDRRSSYNEQFF; V: TRBV27; size: few; J: TRBJ2-1; D: TRBD1
DNA: TGTGCCAGCAGCTTGTGGAGCGGGACGGGGAAAATCCTAGCCAAAAACATTCAGTACTTC; CDR3: CASSLWSGTGKILAKNIQYF; V: TRBV5-1; size: -; J: TRBJ2-4; D: TRBD2
DNA: TGCAGTGCTCCGTGGCGGGAGCTCGGGGAGCTGTTTTTT; CDR3: CSAPWRELGELFF; V: TRBV20-1; size: -; J: TRBJ2-2; D: TRBD2
DNA: TGCGCCAGCAGCCAGGCAGGGACTAGCGTAAGCACAGATACGCAGTATTTT; CDR3: CASSQAGTSVSTDTQYF; V: TRBV4-3; size: few; J: TRBJ2-3; D: TRBD2
DNA: TGCGCCAGCAGCGGGGGGACAGGTAAACTCTACGAGCAGTACTTC; CDR3: CASSGGTGKLYEQYF; V: TRBV7-2; size: -; J: TRBJ2-7; D: -
DNA: TGTGCCAGCAGCTCCTATGGGGGGTTCTCACCCCTCCACTTT; CDR3: CASSSYGGFSPLHF; V: TRBV14; size: -; J: TRBJ1-6; D: -
DNA: TGTGCCAGCAGCGTAGAACAGCCTAGCTATGGCTACACCTTC; CDR3: CASSVEQPSYGYTF; V: TRBV7-9; size: few; J: TRBJ1-2; D: -
DNA: TGTGCCAGCAGGCTCCAGGGGTTTCAGGCCAACGTCCTGACTTTC; CDR3: CASRLQGFQANVLTF; V: TRBV2; size: few; J: TRBJ2-6; D: -
DNA: TGTGCCAGCAGTAAATCTAGCGGGGCGTACAATGAGCAGTTCTTC; CDR3: CASSKSSGAYNEQFF; V: TRBV3-1; size: few; J: TRBJ2-1; D: TRBD2
DNA: TGTGCCAGCAGGGCGCAACCCGGGACGGGCATTCAGTACTTC; CDR3: CASRAQPGTGIQYF; V: TRBV3-1; size: few; J: TRBJ2-4; D: -
DNA: TGTGCCAGCAGTATTCCGGACCCGGTACAGGGACCTAACTATGGCTACACCTTC; CDR3: CASSIPDPVQGPNYGYTF; V: TRBV28; size: -; J: TRBJ1-2; D: -
DNA: TGTGCCAGCAACCGAGGACAGCCTAATCAGCCCCAGCATTTT; CDR3: CASNRGQPNQPQHF; V: TRBV6-2/TRBV6-3; size: -; J: TRBJ1-5; D: -
DNA: TGTGCCAGCAGCCCCGGGACAGGGGAAGGCTCTGGGGCCAACGTCCTGACTTTC; CDR3: CASSPGTGEGSGANVLTF; V: TRBV4-2; size: -; J: TRBJ2-6; D: TRBD1
DNA: TGCGCCAGCAGCCAAGATCGGAGATACAACGTCCTGACTTTC; CDR3: CASSQDRRYNVLTF; V: TRBV4-3; size: -; J: TRBJ2-6; D: -
DNA: TGTGCCAGCAGCTTAGATCGCAGGGGTCGGTCACCCCTCCACTTT; CDR3: CASSLDRRGRSPLHF; V: TRBV7-2; size: few; J: TRBJ1-6; D: -
DNA: TGTGCCAGCAGACCCGGGACTAGCGGCAACACAGATACGCAGTATTTT; CDR3: CASRPGTSGNTDTQYF; V: TRBV7-3; size: few; J: TRBJ2-3; D: TRBD2
DNA: TGTGCCAGCAGTAGCAGAGAGGCAAACGCCAAAAACATTCAGTACTTC; CDR3: CASSSREANAKNIQYF; V: TRBV27; size: -; J: TRBJ2-4; D: -
DNA: TGTGCCAGCAGTTTACCCCATGGGGGGGGGGCTGAAGCTTTCTTT; CDR3: CASSLPHGGGAEAFF; V: TRBV12-3/TRBV12-4; size: -; J: TRBJ1-1; D: -
DNA: TGTGCCAGCTCACCAAACCGGAACGGAGAGACCCAGTACTTC; CDR3: CASSPNRNGETQYF; V: TRBV18; size: -; J: TRBJ2-5; D: -
DNA: TGTGCCACCAGGGATGGAGGGGCGGGGGAAAACAATGAGCAGTTCTTC; CDR3: CATRDGGAGENNEQFF; V: TRBV24-1; size: -; J: TRBJ2-1; D: TRBD2
DNA: TGCAGTGCTAGTCGCCAGCGGGAGGGCGGTGAGCAGTTCTTC; CDR3: CSASRQREGGEQFF; V: TRBV20-1; size: -; J: TRBJ2-1; D: TRBD2
DNA: TGTGCCAGCATGACAACAGGGACTGAAGCTTTCTTT; CDR3: CASMTTGTEAFF; V: TRBV2; size: many; J: TRBJ1-1; D: -
DNA: TGCAGTGCTAGTCCGACACGTACAAGCTCCTACGAGCAGTACTTC; CDR3: CSASPTRTSSYEQYF; V: TRBV20-1; size: -; J: TRBJ2-7; D: -
DNA: TGTGCCAGCAGTTCCCCTCTGACCTCGTCGGGGACCCAGTACTTC; CDR3: CASSSPLTSSGTQYF; V: TRBV6-5; size: -; J: TRBJ2-5; D: -
DNA: TGCAGCGGGGCGAGTGGCTTCCAAGGGACCCAGTACTTC; CDR3: CSGASGFQGTQYF; V: TRBV20-1; size: -; J: TRBJ2-5; D: -
DNA: TGTGCCAGCTCCAGGGCTCCGGGAGAGCAGTACTTC; CDR3: CASSRAPGEQYF; V: TRBV6-5; size: -; J: TRBJ2-5; D: -
DNA: TGCAGCGTGTCGGGGGGGCAGGGCCCAGATACGCAGTATTTT; CDR3: CSVSGGQGPDTQYF; V: TRBV29-1; size: few; J: TRBJ2-3; D: TRBD2
DNA: TGTGCCAGCAGCGTGACCTTCCCGGGACAGGGGGAAGAGACCCAGTACTTC; CDR3: CASSVTFPGQGEETQYF; V: TRBV5-6; size: -; J: TRBJ2-5; D: TRBD1
DNA: TGCAGTGCTGCCGGGACTAGCGGGAGAAAGCCCCAGGAGCAGTACTTC; CDR3: CSAAGTSGRKPQEQYF; V: TRBV20-1; size: few; J: TRBJ2-7; D: TRBD2
DNA: TGTGCCAGCAGTTTCCCCGGCGTATGGTATAGTGAGCAGTTCTTC; CDR3: CASSFPGVWYSEQFF; V: TRBV7-2; size: many; J: TRBJ2-1; D: -
DNA: TGTGCCAGCAGGTTCTCCGGGGTGAACACTGAAGCTTTCTTT; CDR3: CASRFSGVNTEAFF; V: TRBV28; size: -; J: TRBJ1-1; D: -
DNA: TGTGCCAGCAGCTTCCAACCCGACAGCACAGATACGCAGTATTTT; CDR3: CASSFQPDSTDTQYF; V: TRBV7-2; size: -; J: TRBJ2-3; D: -
DNA: TGTGCCAGCAGTTTGCAGGGGGCGAAACGCATTCAGTACTTC; CDR3: CASSLQGAKRIQYF; V: TRBV28; size: -; J: TRBJ2-4; D: TRBD1
DNA: TGCAGTGCCCCACTCTTAAGCTCCTACAATGAGCAGTTCTTC; CDR3: CSAPLLSSYNEQFF; V: TRBV20-1; size: -; J: TRBJ2-1; D: -
DNA: TGCAGTGCTAGAGATTTGGGCCGGCAGACTGAAGCTTTCTTT; CDR3: CSARDLGRQTEAFF; V: TRBV20-1; size: -; J: TRBJ1-1; D: -
DNA: TGTGCCAGCAGTTCGTCTAGCGCCGGGGGGTACATTCAGTACTTC; CDR3: CASSSSSAGGYIQYF; V: TRBV6-5; size: -; J: TRBJ2-4; D: TRBD2
DNA: TGTGCCAGCAGTTTAATCGGGAGTCGCTCCTACAATGAGCAGTTCTTC; CDR3: CASSLIGSRSYNEQFF; V: TRBV28; size: -; J: TRBJ2-1; D: -
DNA: TGTGCCAGCAGCCAAGGGCCGGAGACACATGCTAACTATGGCTACACCTTC; CDR3: CASSQGPETHANYGYTF; V: TRBV4-2; size: -; J: TRBJ1-2; D: -
DNA: TGCAGTGCTTCGACAGGGATGGAGACCCAGTACTTC; CDR3: CSASTGMETQYF; V: TRBV20-1; size: few; J: TRBJ2-5; D: TRBD1
DNA: TGTGCCAGCAGCGTAGGGGTCAACACCGGGGAGCTGTTTTTT; CDR3: CASSVGVNTGELFF; V: TRBV9; size: -; J: TRBJ2-2; D: -
DNA: TGCAGTGCGAGGACTAGCGGGAGCACCGGGGAGCTGTTTTTT; CDR3: CSARTSGSTGELFF; V: TRBV20-1; size: -; J: TRBJ2-2; D: TRBD2
DNA: TGTGCCAGCAGCTTAGGCCCCTTAGGCACTGAAGCTTTCTTT; CDR3: CASSLGPLGTEAFF; V: TRBV7-2; size: -; J: TRBJ1-1; D: -
DNA: TGCAGTGCAAACAGGGGTTATCAGCCCCAGCATTTT; CDR3: CSANRGYQPQHF; V: TRBV20-1; size: -; J: TRBJ1-5; D: TRBD1
DNA: TGTGCCAGCAGCCCCTTCCTAGGGGCCAACGTCCTGACTTTC; CDR3: CASSPFLGANVLTF; V: TRBV3-1; size: -; J: TRBJ2-6; D: -